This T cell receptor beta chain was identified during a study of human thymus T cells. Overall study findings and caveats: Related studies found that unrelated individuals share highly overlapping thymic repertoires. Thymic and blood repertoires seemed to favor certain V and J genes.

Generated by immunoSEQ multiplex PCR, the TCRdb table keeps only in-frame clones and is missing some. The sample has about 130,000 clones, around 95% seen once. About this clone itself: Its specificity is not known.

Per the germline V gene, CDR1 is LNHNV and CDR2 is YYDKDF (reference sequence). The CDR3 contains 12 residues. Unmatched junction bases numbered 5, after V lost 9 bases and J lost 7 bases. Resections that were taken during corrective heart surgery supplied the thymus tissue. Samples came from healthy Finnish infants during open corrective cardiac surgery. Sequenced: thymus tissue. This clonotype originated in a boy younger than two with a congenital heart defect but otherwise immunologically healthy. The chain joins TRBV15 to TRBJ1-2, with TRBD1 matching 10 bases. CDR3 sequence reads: CATRDRGGGYTF. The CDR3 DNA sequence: TGTGCCACGAGGGACAGGGGAGGTGGCTACACCTTC.